The text below deals with one T cell receptor beta chain. Its antigen is unidentified. This record comes from a study of T cell responses to AZD1222 COVID-19 vaccine. The data were produced by immunoSEQ multiplex PCR, yet TCRdb's version contains in-frame clones alone and is incomplete. The table shows some 140,000 clones, with about 90% occurring only once. Study-wide results and limits: Seropositive at baseline were only a handful of AZD1222 recipients.

The sample in question was peripheral blood, obtained on day 0 of AZD1222 vaccination. This TCR was recovered from an adult in good health.

CDR3 loop: CASSVESGGRGETQYF. The DNA of the CDR3 is TGTGCCAGCAGCGTAGAATCGGGGGGTCGGGGAGAGACCCAGTACTTC. The chain carries TRBV9 and TRBJ2-5, with 7 nucleotides matching TRBD2. Germline V gene data show CDR1 as SGDLS and CDR2 as YYNGEE. There are 16 residues in the CDR3. With V trimmed by 0 bases and J by 4 bases, 9 bases remained unmatched.